This T cell receptor beta chain emerged from a study of T cells after yellow fever vaccination. Background on the study: In the case of low-cell-number fractions, SMART-Seq v4 Ultra Low Input was used for preparation. Overall study findings and caveats: Bulk-population clonotypes that are abundant could appear as contaminants in FACS-sorted repertoires. The secondary response peaked faster, at day 5 versus 15, but was weaker. Post-booster samples contained most primary-vaccination clones (around 95% CD4, around 90% CD8).

Germline CDR1 is SSHAT and CDR2 is FNYEAQ (reference sequence). V lost 1 base, J lost 3 bases, and 6 bases stayed unmatched. The CDR3 loop spans 15 amino acids. This clonotype was counted a few times. Its antigen is not identified. TCRdb itself ran the 5' RACE reads through MiXCR, one entry per CDR3 protein. This table holds some 670,000 distinct CDR3 sequences, over 9% found once. The sample here was PBMCs, taken on the day of the yellow fever booster vaccination. This receptor was obtained from a man aged 25-40 years who received the YFV17D yellow fever vaccine. This sequence joins TRBV7-7 and TRBJ2-7; 7 bases are shared with TRBD2. The CDR3 DNA sequence: TGTGCCAGCAGCTTAGTCGCGGGAGAGGGCTACGAGCAGTACTTC. It codes for CASSLVAGEGYEQYF.